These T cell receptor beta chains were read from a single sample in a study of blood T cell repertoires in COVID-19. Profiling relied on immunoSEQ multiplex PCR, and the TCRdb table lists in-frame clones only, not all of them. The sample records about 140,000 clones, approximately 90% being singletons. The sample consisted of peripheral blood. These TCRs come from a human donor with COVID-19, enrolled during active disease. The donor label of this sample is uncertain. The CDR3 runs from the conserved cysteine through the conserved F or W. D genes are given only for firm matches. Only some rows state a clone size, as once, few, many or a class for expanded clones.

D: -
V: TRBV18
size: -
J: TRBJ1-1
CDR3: CASSPPGEGEAFF
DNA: TGTGCCAGCTCACCACCCGGGGAGGGAGAAGCTTTCTTT

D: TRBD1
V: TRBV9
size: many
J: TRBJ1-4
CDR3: CASSSSPGGSEKLFF
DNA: TGTGCCAGCAGCTCCTCGCCAGGGGGATCTGAAAAACTGTTTTTT

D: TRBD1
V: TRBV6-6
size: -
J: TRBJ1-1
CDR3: CASSYGRGSTEAFF
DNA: TGTGCCAGCAGTTACGGCAGGGGGAGCACTGAAGCTTTCTTT

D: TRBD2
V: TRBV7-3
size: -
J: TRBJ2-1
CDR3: CASSLSGSTHEQFF
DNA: TGTGCCAGCAGCCTTAGCGGGAGTACGCATGAGCAGTTCTTC

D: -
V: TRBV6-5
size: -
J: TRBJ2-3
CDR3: CASSGGSPDTQYF
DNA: TGTGCCAGCAGCGGAGGTTCACCAGATACGCAGTATTTT

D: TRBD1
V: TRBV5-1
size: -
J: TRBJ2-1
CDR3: CASSGTGALDEQFF
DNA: TGCGCCAGCAGCGGGACAGGGGCCCTTGATGAGCAGTTCTTC

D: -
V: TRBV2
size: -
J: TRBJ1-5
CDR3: CASSESGNQPQHF
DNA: TGTGCCAGCAGTGAGTCAGGCAATCAGCCCCAGCATTTT

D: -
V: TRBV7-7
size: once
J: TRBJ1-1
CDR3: CASSSGMNTEAFF
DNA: TGTGCCAGCAGCTCAGGCATGAACACTGAAGCTTTCTTT

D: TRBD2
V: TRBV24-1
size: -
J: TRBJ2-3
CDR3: CATSDLRLASGGVRYSTDTQYF
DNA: TGTGCCACCAGTGATTTGCGGCTGGCTAGCGGGGGGGTTCGCTATAGCACAGATACGCAGTATTTT

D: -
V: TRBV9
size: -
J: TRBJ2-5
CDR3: CASSVGDSQETQYF
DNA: TGTGCCAGCAGCGTAGGTGACAGCCAAGAGACCCAGTACTTC

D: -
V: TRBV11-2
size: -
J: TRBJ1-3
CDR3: CASSLSNSGNTIYF
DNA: TGTGCCAGCAGTCTCAGTAACTCTGGAAACACCATATATTTT

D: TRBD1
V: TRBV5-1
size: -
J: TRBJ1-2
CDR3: CASSTDRGTQSEGYTF
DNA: TGCGCCAGCAGCACGGACAGGGGGACCCAGAGCGAGGGCTACACCTTC

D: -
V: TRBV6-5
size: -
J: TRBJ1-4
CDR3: CASTRRPGNEKLFF
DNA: TGTGCCAGCACTCGAAGGCCGGGTAATGAAAAACTGTTTTTT

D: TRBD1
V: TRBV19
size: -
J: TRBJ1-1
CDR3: CASRPYRGNTEAFF
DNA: TGTGCCAGTAGACCTTACAGGGGGAACACTGAAGCTTTCTTT

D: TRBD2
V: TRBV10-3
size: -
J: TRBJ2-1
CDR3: CAIGLAGDNEQFF
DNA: TGTGCCATCGGACTAGCGGGTGACAATGAGCAGTTCTTC

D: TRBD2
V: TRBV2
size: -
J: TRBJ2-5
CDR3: CASSGGAGGLYETQYF
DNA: TGTGCCAGCAGTGGAGGGGCGGGGGGGCTCTATGAGACCCAGTACTTC

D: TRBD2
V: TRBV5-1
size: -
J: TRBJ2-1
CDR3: CASSYTSGGDDEQFF
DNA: TGCGCCAGCAGCTACACTAGCGGGGGAGACGATGAGCAGTTCTTC

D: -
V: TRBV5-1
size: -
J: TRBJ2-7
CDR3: CASSASTGPLYYEQYF
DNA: TGCGCCAGCAGCGCATCTACAGGGCCCCTCTATTACGAGCAGTACTTC

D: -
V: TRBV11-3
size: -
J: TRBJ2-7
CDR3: CASSSGSIYEQYF
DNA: TGTGCCAGCAGCTCCGGGTCGATCTACGAGCAGTACTTC

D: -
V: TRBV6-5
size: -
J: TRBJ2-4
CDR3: CASLEGGGRIQYF
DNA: TGTGCCAGCCTTGAGGGGGGGGGCCGCATTCAGTACTTC

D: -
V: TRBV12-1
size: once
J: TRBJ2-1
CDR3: CASSRDRRSYNEQFF
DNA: TGTGCCAGCAGCCGGGACAGGCGCTCCTACAATGAGCAGTTCTTC

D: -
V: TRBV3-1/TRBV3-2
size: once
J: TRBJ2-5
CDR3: CASSQEPVRETQYF
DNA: TGTGCCAGCAGCCAAGAACCAGTCAGAGAGACCCAGTACTTC

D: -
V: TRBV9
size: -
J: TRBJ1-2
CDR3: CASSAANYGYTF
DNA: TGTGCCAGCAGCGCAGCTAACTATGGCTACACCTTC

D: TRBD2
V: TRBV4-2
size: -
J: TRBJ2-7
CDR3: CASSRLAGGPGYEQYF
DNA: TGTGCCAGCAGCCGACTAGCGGGGGGGCCAGGATACGAGCAGTACTTC